The 5 T cell receptor beta chains listed next were all sequenced from one sample in a study of shared clonotypes between healthy human individuals. Sequencing used immunoSEQ multiplex PCR; TCRdb keeps in-frame clones, though not all of them. The sample consists of around 2.1 million clones, 85% to 95% of them appearing once. CD45RO-negative, CCR7-positively selected cells formed the naive CD8 fraction, excluding terminally differentiated effector memory CD45RA+ cells. The material sequenced was naive CD8+ T cells from PBMCs. These TCRs come from a man aged 18-30 years in good health. Some clones in this sample may be carry-over from other donors' samples.

The CDR3 loop is CASSLGLAGGSFYEQYF. DNA for the CDR3: TGTGCCAGCAGTTTGGGACTAGCGGGAGGGTCTTTCTACGAGCAGTACTTC. The V and J genes are TRBV28 and TRBJ2-7; 16 nucleotides line up with TRBD2. Germline assignment: CDR1 MDHEN and CDR2 SYDVKM. The CDR3 contains 17 residues. Losses at the gene ends were 3 bases for V and 3 bases for J; bases not matched to a gene: 5.

This clone was seen only a few times. V usage is TRBV19 and J usage is TRBJ1-1; tentative D call: TRBD1 (5 bases). The V and J ends lost 6 bases and 5 bases respectively, with 16 bases between them. Germline assignment: CDR1 LNHDA and CDR2 SQIVND (reference sequence). The CDR3 spans 14 residues. The CDR3 nucleotides read TGTGCCAGTAGCTTGGGGGGAGGAAGGACTGAAGCTTTCTTT. Its translation: CASSLGGGRTEAFF.

The genes are TRBV4-1 and TRBJ1-2, with 8 nucleotides matching TRBD1. The CDR3 spans 17 residues. Germline CDR1 MGHRA, CDR2 YSYEKL. The V gene end was trimmed by 2 bases and the J gene end by 0 bases; junction bases not matched to a gene: 8. DNA for the CDR3: TGCGCCAGCAGCCAAAAGGACAGGGCCCATGCTAACTATGGCTACACCTTC. Encoded protein: CASSQKDRAHANYGYTF.

This clone was seen more than once but under ten times. This rearrangement joins TRBV12-5 to TRBJ1-5; D is ambiguous. Germline-derived CDR1 and CDR2 are LGHNT and FRNRAP. The CDR3 spans 12 residues. Trimming left V 7 bases short and J 3 bases short, with 7 bases between. CDR3 region: CASAESNQPQHF. The DNA of the CDR3 is TGTGCTAGTGCGGAATCCAATCAGCCCCAGCATTTT.

The chain links TRBV2 to TRBJ2-5, with a tentative D call TRBD2 (7 bases). Germline V CDR1 and CDR2: SNHLY, FYNNEI. The CDR3 has 15 residues. The ends were cut back, 7 bases at V and 6 bases at J, with 21 bases in the middle. In DNA, the CDR3 is TGTGCCAGCAAGAGGGAGGGGGGTCGCCCCCAGACCCAGTACTTC. This encodes CASKREGGRPQTQYF.